Here is one TCR beta chain with its context. It lacks a known antigen. The record has no base qualities; no much larger clone is one base away. The data derive from a study of CD8 T cell repertoires and HIV-1 epitope variants (dated by TCRdb to 2020 to 2021). Turning to the overall study: T cells were stimulated in separate culture wells with each of twenty-five peptides representing autologous and known Gag and Nef epitope variants. A total of more than 75 T cell cultures were run, with each culture condition done in triplicate except for one peptide, which was done in duplicate. A CMV, EBV and flu peptide pool, the Ebola AY9 epitope as negative control, and a no-peptide well were included as control conditions. T cells were enriched with the EasySep Human T Cell Enrichment Kit and co-cultured with equal numbers of autologous T cell-negative cells as antigen-presenting cells. For 10 days the cultures were kept in IMDM with gentamicin, and on days 3 and 7 half of the media was changed with IL-2, IL-7 and IL-15 added. The epitopes tested were three Gag epitope families plus Nef HW9 and YT9. An aliquot of 1M T cells was saved as an uncultured baseline condition, separate from the approximately 87 T cell cultures.

The V end gives up 4 bases and the J end 0 bases, leaving 9 bases in the junction not matched to a gene. The germline V gene yields SGHRS for CDR1 and YFSETQ for CDR2. The CDR3, cysteine through phenylalanine, is 17 amino acids long. Kept here is only the CDR3 DNA, which spans 51 bases and is read in frame from base 1. The EasySep Human CD8+ T Cell Enrichment Kit was used on day 10 to isolate CD8+ T cells from every culture. Results and caveats for the whole study, not just this receptor: The assay identified only TCR beta chains and indicated proliferation in response to antigen, without indicating T cell function or cytokine profile. Of the nine antigen-specific TCR beta clonotypes identified, roughly six appeared cross-reactive for autologous or known escape epitope variants. Several clonotypes recognized the Nef KF9 family and one clonotype recognized the HW9 family, while no responses were seen to the TAALDMSHF plasma variant.

Sequencing of TCR beta CDR3 regions was performed at survey depth on the immunoSEQ platform. The QIAamp DNA micro kit was used to extract genomic DNA from every cultured and uncultured CD8+ T cell population. The original pipeline was this. Samples with under 5,000 productive reads were excluded, and this exclusion removed about 7% of the roughly 80 HIV peptide-stimulated cultures. Sequences were trimmed to CDR3 by a MANAFEST web app, and nonproductive sequences, CDR3s under 5 amino acids, and sequences not starting with C or ending with F/W were removed. Antigen-specific clonotypes had to expand in at least 2 of 3 replicates versus no-peptide control at FDR 0.01, only within one epitope family. A specific clonotype also had to show a frequency at least fivefold higher than in wells stimulated with peptides from other epitope families. TCRdb obtained this table from immuneACCESS and retained in-frame rearrangements with V and J assigned. These tables miss some clones; where compared with another copy, unresolved V genes account for less than half of the shortfall, and the remainder is unexplained. D and trimming were read from the DNA, whereas the V and J calls and clone size are those reported in that table. For this sample the table gives 90,000 or so clones, of which roughly 77% were detected only once. The ten most abundant clones make up around a quarter of the sample.

The sample taken for sequencing was uncultured baseline CD8+ T cells from peripheral blood mononuclear cells (PBMCs). This TCR derives from a male donor with HIV. The rearrangement joined TRBV5-1 to TRBJ2-1; 8 bases in the middle match TRBD2. The DNA reads as follows: TGCGCCAGCAGCCCCCCTAGCGGGCAAAGCTCCTACAATGAGCAGTTCTTC. Translated, it reads CASSPPSGQSSYNEQFF.